Shown below are 15 T cell receptor beta chains from a single sample sequenced in a study of long-term antiretroviral therapy in people with HIV. They ran version v3.0 of the immunoSEQ assay at survey level. Measured with immunoSEQ multiplex PCR; TCRdb has only the in-frame clones, and not every one. The sample lists about 20,000 clones; under 90% were seen once. The source was unsorted PBMCs, collected 2.4 years after starting antiretroviral therapy. The receptor source for this set is a man aged 35 to 55 with HIV.

The chain uses TRBV19 and TRBJ1-1, with D perhaps TRBD1 (5 bases). V lost 4 bases and J lost 3, with 15 bases in between. The germline gives CDR1 LNHDA, CDR2 SQIVND (reference sequence). The CDR3 is 15 residues long. The CDR3 DNA is TGTGCCAGTAGTAGGGGGGGAGAAAGTCACACTGAAGCTTTCTTT. It yields the protein CASSRGGESHTEAFF.

This clone was found once. The chain employs TRBV6-4 and TRBJ2-3, with D tentatively TRBD2 (5 bases). Germline loops: CDR1 MRHNA, CDR2 SNTAGT. V lost 0 bases and J 4 bases, leaving 14 bases between the germline ends. The CDR3 length is 16 residues. CDR3 nucleotide sequence: TGTGCCAGCAGTGACTCGGATGGTAGGGAGTCAGATACGCAGTATTTT. Amino acids: CASSDSDGRESDTQYF.

With regard to this clone: One end of the junction varies from germline; a read error may be responsible. The chain employs TRBV5-1 and TRBJ2-7; 7 nucleotides match TRBD1. Per germline, CDR1 SGHRS and CDR2 YFSETQ. This CDR3 contains 14 residues. The CDR3 loop reads CASNLVQGIGEQYF. CDR3 bases: TGCGCCAGCAACTTGGTACAGGGGATAGGCGAGCAGTACTTC.

This clone appeared a single time. The chain has TRBV7-3 and TRBJ2-2; weak D call: TRBD2 (6 bases). Trimming took off 5 bases at V and 8 bases at J, with 15 bases between the two ends. This CDR3 has 14 residues. Germline V gene lookup returns CDR1 SGHTA and CDR2 FQGTGA. The CDR3 loop reads CASSTTSSAGELFF. The CDR3 DNA sequence: TGTGCCAGCAGCACGACTAGTTCTGCAGGGGAGCTGTTTTTT. Filled out from reference TRBV7-3 and TRBJ2-2, the complete variable domain reads GAGVSQTPSNKVTEKGKYVELRCDPISGHTALYWYRQSLGQGPEFLIYFQGTGAADDSGLPNDRFFAVRPEGSVSTLKIQRTERGDSAVYLCASSTTSSAGELFFGEGSRLTVL.

The rearrangement links TRBV28 to TRBJ2-7; tentatively, D is TRBD2 (5 bases). CDR3 length: 15 amino acids. The germline V gene encodes CDR1 MDHEN and CDR2 SYDVKM. V dropped 8 bases and J dropped 2 bases, with 19 bases sitting between them. The CDR3 spells CASLGVGSTPYEQYF. CDR3 bases: TGTGCCAGCCTCGGGGTGGGATCAACACCCTACGAGCAGTACTTC.

The rearrangement joins TRBV2 to TRBJ1-1; no reliable D call. This CDR3 comprises 11 residues. Trimming shortened V by 3 bases and J by 8 bases, and 7 bases separated the two germline ends. Looked up from germline, CDR1 is SNHLY and CDR2 is FYNNEI. Here the CDR3 DNA reads TGTGCCAGCAGTGACCAGTCCGAAGCTTTCTTT. It is translated as CASSDQSEAFF.

The chain has TRBV7-9 and TRBJ2-1, with D tentatively TRBD2 (5 bases). The CDR3 length is 16 residues. Trimming removed 1 base at V and 4 bases at J, with 14 bases between. Germline CDR1 SEHNR, CDR2 FQNEAQ (reference sequence). The CDR3 DNA is TGTGCCAGCAGCTTAGGCTGGACTGATCGATACAATGAGCAGTTCTTC. Residues: CASSLGWTDRYNEQFF.

J is TRBJ2-7 and V is TRBV30; 12 bases are a match to TRBD2. After removal of 1 base from V and 3 bases from J, the junction contained 10 bases not matched to a gene. The CDR3 is 17 residues long. Germline V gene lookup returns CDR1 GTSNPN and CDR2 SVGIG (reference sequence). CDR3 in amino acids: CAWSGTSGRFDYYEQYF. The CDR3 DNA reads as TGTGCCTGGAGTGGCACTAGCGGGAGGTTTGATTACTACGAGCAGTACTTC. The full variable domain, in which reference TRBV30 and TRBJ2-7 provide the parts outside the CDR3, is SQTIHQWPATLVQPVGSPLSLECTVEGTSNPNLYWYRQAAGRGLQLLFYSVGIGQISSEVPQNLSASRPQDRQFILSSKKLLLSDSGFYLCAWSGTSGRFDYYEQYFGPGTRLTVT.

The chain recombines TRBV27 with TRBJ2-7, with D perhaps given as TRBD1 or TRBD2 (5 bases each). The CDR3 has 16 amino acids. CDR1 and CDR2 from the germline V gene are MNHEY and SMNVEV (reference sequence). Deletions cut 5 bases from V and 0 bases from J, with 17 bases between. The DNA for the CDR3 is TGTGCCAGCAGTGGCATGGGACGGCTGAGCTCCTACGAGCAGTACTTC. Translating it yields CASSGMGRLSSYEQYF.

J is TRBJ2-7 and V is TRBV10-3; D gene unclear. Germline CDR1 ENHRY, CDR2 SYGVKD. This CDR3 has 14 residues. V dropped 2 bases and J dropped 0 bases, with 8 bases sitting between them. The CDR3 loop is CAISEAEISYEQYF. DNA for the CDR3: TGTGCCATCAGTGAGGCGGAGATCTCCTACGAGCAGTACTTC.

V gene TRBV5-6 combines with J gene TRBJ2-7; 12 bases map to TRBD2. CDR1 and CDR2 (germline): SGHDT, YYEEEE. J gave up 5 bases and V 0 bases, and 15 bases lay outside the gene matches. The CDR3 has 19 amino acids. The DNA for the CDR3 is TGTGCCAGCAGCTTGGACGGTAGGTGGCTAGCGGGAGGGTTCCACGAGCAGTACTTC. Translation gives CASSLDGRWLAGGFHEQYF.

The J gene is TRBJ1-1, the V gene TRBV9, with 7 bases aligning to TRBD1. Germline assignment: CDR1 SGDLS and CDR2 YYNGEE. Unmatched junction bases numbered 13, after V lost 0 bases and J lost 5 bases. The CDR3 covers 17 residues. In DNA, the CDR3 is TGTGCCAGCAGCGTAGGGCGGGTAGGGGGCAATGGAACTGAAGCTTTCTTT. It encodes CASSVGRVGGNGTEAFF.

V gene TRBV2 combines with J gene TRBJ2-6; 12 nucleotides align to TRBD1. This CDR3 has 16 residues. Trimming took 7 bases from V and 2 from J; bases not matched to a gene: 3. Per the germline V gene, CDR1 is SNHLY and CDR2 is FYNNEI. As DNA, the CDR3 is TGTGCCAGCATGGGACAGGGGGCTGCTGGGGCCAACGTCCTGACTTTC. This codes for CASMGQGAAGANVLTF.

As to this clone: Other DNA sequences in the sample encode the same CDR3. V gene TRBV18 combines with J gene TRBJ1-2; 8 bases fit TRBD1. CDR3 size: 15 residues. J lost 2 bases, V lost 3 bases, and 5 bases had no gene match. Germline V CDR1 and CDR2: KGHSH, LQKENI. The CDR3 nucleotides read TGTGCCAGCTCACCGGACAGGGATACAAACTATGGCTACACCTTC. Translation gives CASSPDRDTNYGYTF.

This clone came up once. This chain's CDR3 is CASSWGQGYEKLFF. DNA of the CDR3: TGTGCCAGCAGCTGGGGACAGGGGTACGAAAAACTGTTTTTT. The chain uses TRBV11-1 and TRBJ1-4, with 10 bases lining up with TRBD1. Unmatched junction bases numbered 4, after V lost 4 bases and J lost 8 bases. Germline values: CDR1 SGHAT, CDR2 FQDESV (reference sequence). The CDR3 spans 14 residues.